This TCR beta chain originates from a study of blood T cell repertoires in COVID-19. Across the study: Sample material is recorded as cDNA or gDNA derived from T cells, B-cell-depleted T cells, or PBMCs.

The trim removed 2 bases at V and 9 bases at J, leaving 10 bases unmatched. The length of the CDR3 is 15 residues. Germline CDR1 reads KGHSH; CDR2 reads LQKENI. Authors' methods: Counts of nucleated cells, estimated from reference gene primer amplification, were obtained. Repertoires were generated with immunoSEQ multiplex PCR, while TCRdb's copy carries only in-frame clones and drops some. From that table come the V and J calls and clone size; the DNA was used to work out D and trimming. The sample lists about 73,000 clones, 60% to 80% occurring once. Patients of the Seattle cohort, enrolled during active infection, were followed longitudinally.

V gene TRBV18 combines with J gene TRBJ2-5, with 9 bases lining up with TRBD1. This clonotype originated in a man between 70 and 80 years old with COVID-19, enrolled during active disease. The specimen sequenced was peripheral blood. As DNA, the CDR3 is TGTGCCAGCTCACCAAGGGTGGGACAGGGCGAAGCCCAGTACTTC. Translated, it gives CASSPRVGQGEAQYF.